Listed below are T cell receptor beta chains from one sample, sequenced in a study of regulatory T cells in long-lasting Graves disease. A single record per CDR3 protein comes from TCRdb applying MiXCR to the multiplex PCR reads. Here the sample spans some 250,000 distinct CDR3 sequences, about 18% being singletons. The sequencing used peripheral blood mononuclear cells (PBMCs), collected at new diagnosis, from a patient treated with antithyroid drugs. These receptors were obtained from a female donor with Graves disease. The CDR3 runs from the conserved cysteine through the conserved F or W. A D gene is named only where the DNA matches it firmly. Not all rows give a size; the values are once, few, many and, for expanded clones, a class.

j_call	clone_size	cdr3_length	v_call	d_call	cdr3_aa	cdr3_nt
TRBJ2-7	-	15	TRBV4-2	TRBD1	CASSQRTGEGYEQYF	TGTGCCAGCAGCCAAAGGACAGGGGAGGGCTACGAGCAGTACTTC
TRBJ1-1	many	13	TRBV20-1	-	CSARDKPNTEAFF	TGCAGTGCTAGAGATAAGCCGAACACTGAAGCTTTCTTT
TRBJ2-7	many	16	TRBV14	TRBD2	CASSQEGLAGIYEQYF	TGTGCCAGCAGCCAAGAGGGACTAGCGGGAATTTACGAGCAGTACTTC
TRBJ2-7	many	14	TRBV20-1	-	CSARDAGTSYEQYF	TGCAGTGCTAGAGATGCCGGGACAAGTTACGAGCAGTACTTC
TRBJ2-3	-	18	TRBV19	TRBD2	CASSSPPGIAGITDTQYF	TGTGCCAGTAGTTCTCCTCCTGGGATAGCGGGAATCACAGATACGCAGTATTTT
TRBJ2-7	many	11	TRBV12-3/TRBV12-4	-	CASSTIREQYF	TGTGCCAGCAGCACAATACGCGAGCAGTACTTC
TRBJ2-7	many	13	TRBV30	-	CAWSGQVLGEQYF	TGTGCCTGGAGTGGACAGGTCCTAGGGGAGCAGTACTTC
TRBJ2-5	many	15	TRBV11-2	TRBD2	CASSKTIGGQETQYF	TGTGCCAGCAGCAAAACAATCGGGGGGCAAGAGACCCAGTACTTC
TRBJ1-1	many	12	TRBV12-3/TRBV12-4	TRBD1	CASSLSGGEAFF	TGTGCCAGCAGCTTATCAGGGGGTGAAGCTTTCTTT
TRBJ1-4	few	13	TRBV4-3	-	CASSQDRAEKLFF	TGCGCCAGCAGCCAAGATAGGGCTGAAAAACTGTTTTTT
TRBJ2-3	many	14	TRBV7-8	-	CASSSLESTDTQYF	TGTGCCAGCAGCTCTCTAGAATCCACAGATACGCAGTATTTT
TRBJ2-1	few	19	TRBV7-9	TRBD2	CASSPLLSSGRAGFGEQFF	TGTGCCAGCAGCCCCCTGCTCAGTAGCGGGAGGGCGGGATTTGGTGAGCAGTTCTTC
TRBJ2-1	many	15	TRBV24-1	-	CATSYESGSHNEQFF	TGTGCCACCAGCTACGAGAGCGGGTCTCACAATGAGCAGTTCTTC
TRBJ1-2	many	12	TRBV20-1	-	CSAKDHSGGYTF	TGCAGTGCTAAGGACCACTCGGGAGGCTACACCTTC
TRBJ2-5	-	15	TRBV7-9	TRBD2	CATQSSGRAIETQYF	TGTGCCACCCAGTCCAGCGGGAGGGCCATTGAGACCCAGTACTTC
TRBJ2-3	many	14	TRBV2	-	CASKPRLDTDTQYF	TGTGCCAGCAAACCCCGACTTGACACAGATACGCAGTATTTT
TRBJ1-2	many	14	TRBV30	-	CAWSLGKGNYGYTF	TGTGCCTGGAGTCTGGGGAAGGGTAACTATGGCTACACCTTC
TRBJ2-5	many	16	TRBV28	TRBD1	CASSLSTGGYQETQYF	TGTGCCAGCAGTTTATCTACAGGGGGGTACCAAGAGACCCAGTACTTC